These 29 T cell receptor beta chains came from one sample sequenced in a study of blood T cell repertoires in COVID-19. Repertoires were generated with immunoSEQ multiplex PCR, while TCRdb's copy carries only in-frame clones and drops some. The sample includes about 120,000 clones, about 89% of them seen just once. The sequencing sample was made of peripheral blood. These receptors originate from a human donor with acute or convalescent COVID-19. The donor label of this sample is uncertain.

This chain joins TRBV12-2 and TRBJ1-5; TRBD1 is the table's D call and was not checked against the DNA. TRBV12-2 is recorded as a pseudogene. CDR3 length: 21 amino acids. This chain's CDR3 is CASRIWVRDRGLGISNQPQHF. In nucleotides, the CDR3 is TGTGCAAGTCGCATTTGGGTCCGGGACAGGGGGTTGGGGATCAGCAATCAGCCCCAGCATTTT.

The chain carries TRBV29-1 and TRBJ1-2; D might be TRBD1 (6 bases). The CDR3 spans 16 residues. Germline CDR1 reads SQVTM; CDR2 reads ANQGSEA. The V and J ends lost 4 bases and 4 bases respectively, with 22 bases between them. The CDR3 DNA follows: TGCAGCGTTGTTCCCAGGGACACCAGTTATCTCTATGGCTACACCTTC. As protein: CSVVPRDTSYLYGYTF.

J is TRBJ1-1 and V is TRBV5-1; a possible D gene is TRBD1 (5 bases). The germline CDR1 and CDR2 sequences are SGHRS and YFSETQ. Trimming left V 1 base short and J 0 bases short, with 10 bases between. The CDR3 has 15 amino acids. The DNA for the CDR3 is TGCGCCAGCAGCTTGTCCCCAGGGTTGAACACTGAAGCTTTCTTT. This translates into CASSLSPGLNTEAFF.

This clone was seen only a few times. The chain uses TRBV28 and TRBJ2-1, with 7 bases identical to TRBD2. CDR1 is MDHEN and CDR2 is SYDVKM in the germline V gene. Trimming removed 5 bases from V and 6 bases from J; junction bases left unmatched: 10. The CDR3 is 15 amino acids. CDR3: CASSLGASGPNEQFF. The CDR3 nucleotides read TGTGCCAGCAGTCTCGGGGCTAGCGGCCCCAATGAGCAGTTCTTC. The whole variable domain, remainder taken from reference TRBV28 and TRBJ2-1, is DVKVTQSSRYLVKRTGEKVFLECVQDMDHENMFWYRQDPGLGLRLIYFSYDVKMKEKGDIPEGYSVSREKKERFSLILESASTNQTSMYLCASSLGASGPNEQFFGPGTRLTVL.

The chain combines TRBV27 with TRBJ2-7; D gene uncertain. Deletions cut 5 bases from V and 1 base from J, with 12 bases between. The CDR3 totals 14 residues. The germline CDR1 and CDR2 sequences are MNHEY and SMNVEV (reference sequence). CDR3 protein: CASSPSTHSYEQYF. In DNA, the CDR3 is TGTGCCAGCAGTCCCTCGACTCATTCCTACGAGCAGTACTTC.

The rearrangement joins TRBV7-6 to TRBJ2-5; D unclear. Germline values: CDR1 SGHVS, CDR2 FNYEAQ. The CDR3 totals 16 residues. The V end lost 1 base, the J end lost 5 bases, and 17 bases lay between the germline ends. CDR3 nucleotides: TGTGCCAGCAGCTTAGGTCATAATACTCGGGTGGAGACCCAGTACTTC. This translates into CASSLGHNTRVETQYF.

The J gene is TRBJ2-7, the V gene TRBV28; D is possibly TRBD2 (6 bases). This CDR3 region has 15 residues. V was cut by 1 base and J by 5 bases, with 15 bases left in between. Germline-derived CDR1 and CDR2 are MDHEN and SYDVKM. DNA for the CDR3: TGTGCCAGCAGTTTATTGGGGGGTAATTTGGACGAGCAGTACTTC. Amino acids: CASSLLGGNLDEQYF.

The chain recombines TRBV4-1 with TRBJ2-7; 10 bases agree with TRBD1. The V gene's germline CDR1 is MGHRA and CDR2 YSYEKL. J gave up 5 bases and V 2 bases, and 6 bases lay outside the gene matches. This CDR3 has 15 amino acids. DNA for the CDR3: TGCGCCAGCAGCCAACAGGGACAGGGGCCAGACGAGCAGTACTTC. Protein product: CASSQQGQGPDEQYF.

The chain couples TRBV7-9 to TRBJ1-6, with 8 bases that match TRBD1. Germline V gene sequence: CDR1 SEHNR, CDR2 FQNEAQ (reference sequence). V was pared by 4 bases and J by 7 bases, with 6 bases of the junction left unmatched. The CDR3 spans 15 residues. The CDR3 loop is CASSSRDRRNSPLHF. The CDR3 DNA sequence: TGTGCCAGCAGCTCTCGGGACAGGAGAAATTCACCCCTCCACTTT.

The chain employs TRBV9 and TRBJ2-7; 8 bases line up with TRBD2. Germline V gives CDR1 SGDLS, CDR2 YYNGEE. The CDR3 is 17 amino acids. V lost 0 bases, J lost 0 bases, and 8 bases stayed unmatched. CDR3 sequence: CASSVEPTSGGSYEQYF. CDR3 coding DNA: TGTGCCAGCAGCGTAGAACCCACTAGCGGCGGCTCCTACGAGCAGTACTTC.

The chain links TRBV3-1 (or the pseudogene TRBV3-2) to TRBJ2-7; 11 positions match TRBD2. The CDR3 has 16 residues. Unmatched junction bases numbered 5, after V lost 3 bases and J lost 1 base. Germline V gene data show CDR1 as LGHDT and CDR2 as YNNKEL (reference sequence). The CDR3 loop is CASSQGGLAESYEQYF. CDR3 coding DNA: TGTGCCAGCAGCCAGGGGGGACTAGCGGAGTCCTACGAGCAGTACTTC.

This sequence joins TRBV9 and TRBJ1-2; 7 nucleotides line up with TRBD1. The J segment lost 3 bases and the V segment lost 0 bases, leaving 2 bases of the junction unmatched. Looked up from germline, CDR1 is SGDLS and CDR2 is YYNGEE. This CDR3 contains 14 residues. CDR3: CASSVETGDYGYTF. The CDR3 DNA reads TGTGCCAGCAGCGTAGAAACAGGGGACTATGGCTACACCTTC.

This sequence joins TRBV5-6 and TRBJ1-6; a possible D gene is TRBD1 (6 bases). The germline V and J ends were trimmed by 4 bases and 5 bases, with 13 bases remaining between them. Germline V lookup: CDR1 SGHDT, CDR2 YYEEEE. CDR3 length: 15 residues. Here the CDR3 DNA reads TGTGCCAGCAGCCTGCTACAGGGCAATAATTCACCCCTCCACTTT. This translates into CASSLLQGNNSPLHF.

V and J are TRBV5-4 and TRBJ2-2; 7 bases match TRBD2. The V gene's germline CDR1 is SGHNT and CDR2 YYREEE (reference sequence). V trimming: 4 bases; J trimming: 4 bases; junction bases outside the gene matches: 4. This CDR3 is built from 14 residues. CDR3 nucleotides: TGTGCCAGCAGCCCGGGCGGGGGCACCGGGGAGCTGTTTTTT. It is translated as CASSPGGGTGELFF.

This chain joins TRBV4-3 and TRBJ2-7; 13 bases agree with TRBD2. In germline, CDR1 is LGHNA, CDR2 YSLEER. The CDR3 consists of 18 residues. With V trimmed by 0 bases and J by 2 bases, 7 bases remained unmatched. In DNA, the CDR3 is TGCGCCAGCAGCCAAGATATACTAGCGGGAGGGGTAACCTACGAGCAGTACTTC. It encodes CASSQDILAGGVTYEQYF.

The chain recombines TRBV28 with TRBJ1-5; D gene ambiguous. This CDR3 contains 14 residues. V was cut by 6 bases and J by 7 bases, with 16 bases left in between. Germline V gene data show CDR1 as MDHEN and CDR2 as SYDVKM. This CDR3 is CASRAPRGDQPQHF. Here the CDR3 DNA reads TGTGCCAGCAGGGCCCCTCGGGGTGACCAGCCCCAGCATTTT.

The J gene is TRBJ2-5, the V gene TRBV28; D is possibly TRBD2 (5 bases). The CDR3 spans 17 residues. Between the trimmed V and J ends, which lost 7 bases and 1 base, there was a span of 22 bases. Germline V gene data show CDR1 as MDHEN and CDR2 as SYDVKM. The CDR3 DNA reads as TGTGCCAGCACCATGAGGACCGGGGTGAATGGCCAAGAGACCCAGTACTTC. Its translation is CASTMRTGVNGQETQYF.

The V and J genes are TRBV14 and TRBJ1-1, with no clear D. Germline values: CDR1 SGHDN, CDR2 FVKESK. The CDR3 totals 13 residues. The V end lost 2 bases, the J end lost 1 base, and 5 bases lay between the germline ends. The CDR3 region has the DNA TGTGCCAGCAGCCAAAACACGAACACTGAAGCTTTCTTT. Protein: CASSQNTNTEAFF. The whole variable domain, remainder taken from reference TRBV14 and TRBJ1-1, is EAGVTQFPSHSVIEKGQTVTLRCDPISGHDNLYWYRRVMGKEIKFLLHFVKESKQDESGMPNNRFLAERTGGTYSTLKVQPAELEDSGVYFCASSQNTNTEAFFGQGTRLTVV.

The CDR3 sequence is CASSLALTYEQYF. The CDR3, as DNA: TGTGCCAGCAGCTTAGCACTTACCTACGAGCAGTACTTC. V usage is TRBV7-9 and J usage is TRBJ2-7; D remains ambiguous. Germline V lookup: CDR1 SEHNR, CDR2 FQNEAQ (reference sequence). Trimming removed 0 bases from V and 2 bases from J, with 5 bases in between. The CDR3 totals 13 residues.

This rearrangement joins TRBV4-2 to TRBJ2-7, with a possible D match to TRBD2 (7 bases). Trimming removed 1 base at V and 0 bases at J, with 10 bases between. The germline gives CDR1 LGHNA, CDR2 YNFKEQ. This CDR3 region has 15 residues. The CDR3 DNA follows: TGTGCCAGCAGCCAAGCGGGGGGCTCCTCCTACGAGCAGTACTTC. Its protein is CASSQAGGSSYEQYF.

This clone was seen only once. The chain combines TRBV7-9 with TRBJ1-5, with no clear D. CDR1 SEHNR and CDR2 FQNEAQ come from the germline V gene (reference sequence). The germline V and J ends were trimmed by 4 bases and 3 bases, with 13 bases remaining between them. This CDR3 has 15 residues. CDR3 amino acids: CASSSSGEANQPQHF. The CDR3 coding sequence is TGTGCCAGCAGCTCTTCTGGGGAGGCCAATCAGCCCCAGCATTTT.

V gene TRBV4-3 combines with J gene TRBJ1-1; D is ambiguous. Germline V gives CDR1 LGHNA, CDR2 YSLEER. The CDR3 is 15 amino acids. The V end lost 0 bases, the J end lost 1 base, and 9 bases lay between the germline ends. This chain's CDR3 is CASSQDGWQNTEAFF. The CDR3 nucleotides read TGCGCCAGCAGCCAAGATGGCTGGCAGAACACTGAAGCTTTCTTT.

The V gene is TRBV28, the J gene TRBJ2-6; D is perhaps TRBD2 (5 bases). Trimming removed 6 bases from V and 1 base from J, with 16 bases in between. CDR1 and CDR2 (germline): MDHEN, SYDVKM. The CDR3 is made up of 17 amino acids. CDR3 nucleotides: TGTGCCAGCAGAGGCCGGGATTACAAGTCTGGGGCCAACGTCCTGACTTTC. Translated, it gives CASRGRDYKSGANVLTF. Full variable domain (remainder filled in from reference TRBV28 and TRBJ2-6): DVKVTQSSRYLVKRTGEKVFLECVQDMDHENMFWYRQDPGLGLRLIYFSYDVKMKEKGDIPEGYSVSREKKERFSLILESASTNQTSMYLCASRGRDYKSGANVLTFGAGSRLTVL.

This chain connects TRBV3-1 (or the pseudogene TRBV3-2) to TRBJ2-5; 10 nucleotides match TRBD1. Trimming cost V 5 bases and J 1 base; bases outside gene matches: 7. This CDR3 is built from 16 residues. Germline values: CDR1 LGHDT, CDR2 YNNKEL (reference sequence). CDR3 sequence: CASSKIRDRGQETQYF. The CDR3 DNA is TGTGCCAGCAGCAAAATCCGGGACAGGGGCCAAGAGACCCAGTACTTC.

The V and J genes are TRBV14 and TRBJ1-3, with D perhaps TRBD1 (6 bases). The CDR3 covers 17 residues. From germline, CDR1 is SGHDN and CDR2 FVKESK. V lost 0 bases and J 0 bases, leaving 12 bases between the germline ends. Here the CDR3 DNA reads TGTGCCAGCAGCCAAGATCTAGGACAGAGCTCTGGAAACACCATATATTTT. This sequence encodes CASSQDLGQSSGNTIYF.

The chain employs TRBV23-1 and TRBJ2-7; TRBD1 aligns across 9 bases. TRBV23-1 is reported as an ORF; its role is uncertain. The CDR3 extends over 17 amino acids. With V trimmed by 4 bases and J by 1 base, 11 bases remained unmatched. The CDR3 protein is CASSPGAGTGSSYEQYF. As DNA, the CDR3 is TGCGCCAGCAGTCCCGGCGCCGGGACAGGGTCGTCCTACGAGCAGTACTTC.

This clone was detected once. This sequence joins TRBV28 and TRBJ2-7, with 10 bases that match TRBD1. Germline CDR1 is MDHEN and CDR2 is SYDVKM. This CDR3 has 15 amino acids. J was trimmed by 4 bases and V by 2 bases; bases with no gene match: 5. CDR3 residues: CASSLPGQGFYEQYF. CDR3 in DNA: TGTGCCAGCAGTTTACCGGGACAGGGGTTTTACGAGCAGTACTTC. The variable domain in full, with the rest retrieved from reference TRBV28 and TRBJ2-7, is DVKVTQSSRYLVKRTGEKVFLECVQDMDHENMFWYRQDPGLGLRLIYFSYDVKMKEKGDIPEGYSVSREKKERFSLILESASTNQTSMYLCASSLPGQGFYEQYFGPGTRLTVT.

This sequence joins TRBV10-1 and TRBJ1-5, with a tentative D call TRBD1 (5 bases). CDR1 and CDR2 from the germline V gene are WNHNN and SYGVQD (reference sequence). The V and J ends lost 5 bases and 2 bases respectively, with 16 bases between them. There are 16 residues in the CDR3. The CDR3 is CASSKWAEQGNQPQHF. The CDR3 bases are TGCGCCAGCAGTAAGTGGGCCGAACAGGGCAATCAGCCCCAGCATTTT.

The rearrangement uses TRBV5-1 and TRBJ2-1; D might be TRBD1 (6 bases). The CDR3 loop spans 14 amino acids. Germline V gene lookup returns CDR1 SGHRS and CDR2 YFSETQ. V dropped 1 base and J dropped 9 bases, with 14 bases sitting between them. CDR3 sequence: CASSLYRELGEQFF. The DNA for the CDR3 is TGCGCCAGCAGCTTGTACAGGGAGCTGGGTGAGCAGTTCTTC.